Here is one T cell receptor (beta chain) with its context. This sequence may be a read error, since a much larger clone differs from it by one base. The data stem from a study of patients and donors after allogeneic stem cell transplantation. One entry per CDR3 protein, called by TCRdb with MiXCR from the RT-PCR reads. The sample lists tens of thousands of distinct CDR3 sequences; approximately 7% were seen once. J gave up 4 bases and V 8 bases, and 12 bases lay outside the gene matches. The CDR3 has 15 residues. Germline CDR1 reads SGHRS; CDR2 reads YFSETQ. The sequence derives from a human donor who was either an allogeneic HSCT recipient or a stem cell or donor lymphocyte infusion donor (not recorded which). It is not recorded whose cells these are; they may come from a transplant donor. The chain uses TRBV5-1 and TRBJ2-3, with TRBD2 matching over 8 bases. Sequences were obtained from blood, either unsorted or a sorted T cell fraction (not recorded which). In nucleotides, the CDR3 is TGCGCCAGTAAGCGGGAGAGTGGGGGCGCAGATACGCAGTATTTT. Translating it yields CASKRESGGADTQYF. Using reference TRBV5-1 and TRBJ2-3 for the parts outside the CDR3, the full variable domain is KAGVTQTPRYLIKTRGQQVTLSCSPISGHRSVSWYQQTPGQGLQFLFEYFSETQRNKGNFPGRFSGRQFSNSRSEMNVSTLELGDSALYLCASKRESGGADTQYFGPGTRLTVL.